Listed here is a single TCR beta chain. Its antigen is not known. This entry is derived from a study of CD8 T cells in Susac syndrome. Study conclusions and caveats: In its TCR sequencing and HLA analysis, the study acknowledged that the number of individuals was relatively small.

This CDR3 region has 13 residues. In germline, CDR1 is DFQATT, CDR2 SNEGSKA (reference sequence). CD8+ and CD4+ T cells from blood underwent TCR beta sequencing. Negative isolation was applied to CD8+ and CD4+ T cells, and FACS enrichment was applied to TEMRA cells. An input of 0.5 to 1 ug of RNA was subjected to reverse transcription using random hexamers. The CDR3 of TCR beta was amplified by immunoSEQ multiplex PCR across 54 Vbeta and 13 Jbeta. TCRdb reprocessed the immunoSEQ multiplex PCR reads via MiXCR and lists one record per CDR3 protein. The repertoire holds 150,000 to 200,000 distinct CDR3 sequences, with over 85% as singletons.

The specimen sequenced was CD4+ T cells from PBMCs. This clonotype was sampled from a human donor in good health. The chain joins TRBV20-1 to TRBJ2-5, with TRBD2 matching 11 bases. The CDR3 sequence is CSAGLAGGETQYF. As DNA, the CDR3 is TGCAGCGCGGGGCTAGCGGGGGGAGAGACCCAGTACTTC.